This T cell receptor beta chain was documented in a study of blood T cell repertoires in COVID-19. Across the study: Samples representing acute and convalescent COVID-19 were sourced from the United States, Italy and Spain.

Original methodology: Counts of nucleated cells, estimated from reference gene primer amplification, were obtained. Sequencing was performed with immunoSEQ multiplex PCR; in TCRdb, only in-frame clones are kept and a portion is missing. That table is the source of V, J and clone size, and D and trimming were worked out from the DNA. The sample lists hundreds of thousands of clones; 80% to 90% were seen once. The Seattle patients, enrolled during active infection, were followed longitudinally. The clonotype originates from a woman aged 25 to 45 with COVID-19, enrolled during active disease. The sample taken for sequencing was peripheral blood.

CDR3 loop: CASRPSGSTDTQYF. The CDR3 DNA is TGTGCCAGCAGACCTAGCGGGAGCACAGATACGCAGTATTTT. V is TRBV6-2 or TRBV6-3 and J is TRBJ2-3, with 8 bases fitting TRBD2. The CDR3 totals 14 residues. Germline lookup yields CDR1 MNHEY and CDR2 SVGEGT. J was trimmed by 0 bases and V by 6 bases; bases with no gene match: 2.